This T cell receptor (beta chain) was sequenced in a study of T cells after yellow fever vaccination. Study-level findings and limits: The CD4 and CD8 compartments had a small share of their clonotypes in common. It was a weaker secondary response, yet one that peaked faster, at day 5 versus 15.

In TCRdb, the 5' RACE reads were re-called with MiXCR into one record per CDR3 protein. The sample shows about 310,000 distinct CDR3 sequences, around 4% of them seen only once. About this clonotype itself: Its antigen remains unidentified.

The TCR was taken from a man in his late teens or twenties who received the YFV17D yellow fever vaccine. This material consisted of PBMCs, taken on the day of the yellow fever booster vaccination.

This chain's CDR3 is CASSLTYGARDTQYF. In nucleotides, the CDR3 is TGTGCCAGCAGCTTGACTTACGGGGCTAGGGATACGCAGTATTTT. The V call is TRBV7-3, the J call TRBJ2-3; D might be TRBD1 or TRBD2, each matching 5 bases. The CDR3 runs to 15 residues. V dropped 3 bases and J dropped 6 bases, with 16 bases sitting between them. Per germline, CDR1 SGHTA and CDR2 FQGTGA.